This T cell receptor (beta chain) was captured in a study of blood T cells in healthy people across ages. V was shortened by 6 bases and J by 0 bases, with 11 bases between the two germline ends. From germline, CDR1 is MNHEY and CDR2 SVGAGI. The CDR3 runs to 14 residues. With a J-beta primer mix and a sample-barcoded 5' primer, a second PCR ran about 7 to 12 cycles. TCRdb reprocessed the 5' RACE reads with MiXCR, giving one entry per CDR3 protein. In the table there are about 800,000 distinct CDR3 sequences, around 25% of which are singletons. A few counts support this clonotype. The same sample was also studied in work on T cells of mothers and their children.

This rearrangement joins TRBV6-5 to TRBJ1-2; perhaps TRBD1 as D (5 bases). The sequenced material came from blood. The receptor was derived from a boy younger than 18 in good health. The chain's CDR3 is CASSFGHPNYGYTF. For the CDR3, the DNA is TGTGCCAGCAGCTTCGGACACCCTAACTATGGCTACACCTTC.